This T cell receptor (beta chain) stems from a study of shared clonotypes between healthy human individuals. Study overall: With ages of 18 to 49, the donors were two women and three men.

The donors, all of them Caucasian adults, lived in Nashville, Tennessee. CDR1 LGHNA and CDR2 YSLEER come from the germline V gene. CDR3 size: 13 residues. The J segment lost 15 bases and the V segment lost 3 bases, leaving 4 bases of the junction unmatched. This clone was picked up many times. Assay: immunoSEQ multiplex PCR; the TCRdb copy retains only in-frame clones and omits some. The repertoire has approximately 500,000 clones, around 85% of them found once; the top ten carry about 13%. The receptor comes from a woman aged 40 to 50 in good health. Some clones in this sample may be carry-over from other donors' samples. This chain joins TRBV4-3 and TRBJ2-1, with 14 bases lining up with TRBD2. Specimen: PBMCs. The chain's CDR3 is CASSQGLAGAWFF. The CDR3 DNA follows: TGCGCCAGCAGCCAGGGACTAGCGGGAGCCTGGTTCTTC.